The 27 T cell receptor beta chains given below trace back to one sample, sequenced in a study of T cell repertoires and HLA-DP antigens. Data came from immunoSEQ multiplex PCR; TCRdb stores just in-frame clones and leaves some out. Of over 150 clones listed, less than 60% were seen once; the top ten hold just under 45%. Explanation of the sample label: CD137+ CD4 T cells sorted after culture with HeLa expressing allogeneic HLA-DP. Cells were stimulated with HeLa cells transduced with HLA-DPA1/DPB1, HLA-DM, invariant chain and CD80. After 15 days, CD4+ cells were restimulated more than 20 h with the same allogeneic DPB1. The sample was alloreactive CD137+ CD4+ T cells from cultured PBMCs. Described subset: CD137+ CD4+ cells sorted after approximately 25 h restimulation with the allogeneic HLA-DP-expressing HeLa cells. These TCRs come from a man between 50 and 59 years old in good health and CMV-seronegative.

V gene TRBV30 combines with J gene TRBJ2-1; no clear D gene. Trimming stripped 0 bases from V and 6 bases from J, with 3 bases between. In germline, CDR1 is GTSNPN, CDR2 SVGIG (reference sequence). The CDR3 extends over 11 amino acids. The CDR3 bases are TGTGCCTGGAGTGTACGCAATGAGCAGTTCTTC. Protein sequence: CAWSVRNEQFF.

The rearrangement joins TRBV29-1 to TRBJ2-7; TRBD1 aligns across 12 bases. The CDR3 loop spans 13 amino acids. The J segment lost 4 bases and the V segment lost 7 bases, leaving 5 bases of the junction unmatched. The germline V gene has CDR1 SQVTM and CDR2 ANQGSEA. DNA of the CDR3: TGCAGCGACCCGGGACAGGGGGCTTACGAGCAGTACTTC. Protein product: CSDPGQGAYEQYF.

This clone was recorded a few times. Other DNA sequences in the same sample also yield this CDR3. The V call is TRBV30, the J call TRBJ2-3; TRBD2 aligns across 10 bases. CDR3 size: 13 residues. J was trimmed by 8 bases and V by 4 bases; bases with no gene match: 6. CDR1 is GTSNPN and CDR2 is SVGIG in the germline V gene (reference sequence). The CDR3 nucleotides are TGTGCCTGGACCCTTCTAGCGGGAGTTACGCAGTATTTT. It specifies CAWTLLAGVTQYF.

By sample share, this clone is hyperexpanded. The V call is TRBV6-5, the J call TRBJ1-3; TRBD1 agrees at 7 bases. The germline gives CDR1 MNHEY, CDR2 SVGAGI. The length of the CDR3 is 15 residues. V dropped 6 bases and J dropped 0; count of bases not matched to a gene: 5. Here the CDR3 DNA reads TGTGCCAGCAGGTTAGGACAGGCCTCTGGAAACACCATATATTTT. Its protein product is CASRLGQASGNTIYF.

V and J are TRBV18 and TRBJ1-5; no firm D call. This CDR3 region has 15 residues. Trimming pared 6 bases from V and 1 base from J, leaving 13 bases between. Germline loops: CDR1 KGHSH, CDR2 LQKENI. CDR3 sequence reads: CASSPRARSNQPQHF. The DNA of the CDR3 is TGTGCCAGCTCCCCGCGGGCCCGGAGCAATCAGCCCCAGCATTTT.

The chain joins TRBV5-1 to TRBJ2-5; maybe TRBD2 (6 bases). In germline, CDR1 is SGHRS, CDR2 YFSETQ. Trimming stripped 4 bases from V and 2 bases from J, with 9 bases between. CDR3 length: 13 residues. CDR3 region: CASSPGLQETQYF. CDR3 coding DNA: TGCGCCAGCAGCCCAGGACTACAAGAGACCCAGTACTTC.

This clone is hyperexpanded. This chain links TRBV30 with TRBJ2-6; no reliable D call. The germline gives CDR1 GTSNPN, CDR2 SVGIG (reference sequence). The CDR3 extends over 12 amino acids. The V gene lost 7 bases and the J gene lost 2 bases, with 6 bases spanning the gap. CDR3 nucleotides: TGTGCCTTGTACCCTGGGGCCAACGTCCTGACTTTC. Translation gives CALYPGANVLTF.

This chain uses TRBV6-9 with TRBJ1-3; 7 bases map to TRBD1. Germline-derived CDR1 and CDR2 are MNHGY and SVAAGI. The CDR3 is 15 amino acids. The J segment lost 0 bases and the V segment lost 6 bases, leaving 5 bases of the junction unmatched. CDR3 DNA sequence: TGTGCCAGCAGGTTAGGACAGGCCTCTGGAAACACCATATATTTT. Translation: CASRLGQASGNTIYF.

In its sample, this clone is hyperexpanded (1% or more). J is TRBJ2-3 and V is TRBV18; TRBD1 matches 8 bases. CDR3 size: 15 residues. The trim removed 2 bases at V and 0 bases at J, leaving 1 base unmatched. Germline V CDR1 and CDR2: KGHSH, LQKENI. CDR3 nucleotide sequence: TGTGCCAGCTCACCAAGGACAGGGAGCACAGATACGCAGTATTTT. Protein sequence: CASSPRTGSTDTQYF.

Concerning this clone: The junction does not match germline at one end; this may be a read error. V gene TRBV5-3 combines with J gene TRBJ2-7; D unclear. TRBV5-3 is an open reading frame whose function is uncertain. The CDR3 consists of 13 residues. CDR3 nucleotide sequence: TGTGCCAGCAGCTTGAAACCGGGCTACGAGCAGTACTTC. Translating gives CASSLKPGYEQYF.

The chain joins TRBV7-4 to TRBJ2-5, with D perhaps matching TRBD2 (5 bases). Germline assignment: CDR1 SGHVT and CDR2 SQSDAQ. V lost 4 bases to trimming and J lost 5 bases, with 11 bases between them. The CDR3 is 13 residues long. The CDR3 spells CASSSPPGETQYF. The CDR3 nucleotides are TGTGCCAGCAGCTCCCCCCCGGGGGAGACCCAGTACTTC.

The rearrangement joins TRBV7-9 to TRBJ1-4; D remains ambiguous. Germline values: CDR1 SEHNR, CDR2 FQNEAQ (reference sequence). V gave up 2 bases and J gave up 2 bases, with 6 bases separating them. The CDR3 is made up of 14 amino acids. CDR3 sequence reads: CASSLSGTNEKLFF. The CDR3 nucleotides are TGTGCCAGCAGCTTATCCGGGACTAATGAAAAACTGTTTTTT.

The genes are TRBV30 and TRBJ2-5, with 7 bases lining up with TRBD1. Germline V CDR1 and CDR2: GTSNPN, SVGIG (reference sequence). J was trimmed by 4 bases and V by 1 base; bases with no gene match: 12. The CDR3 is 16 amino acids. The CDR3, as DNA: TGTGCCTGGAGTGCGACGAAAGACAGGGAGAGAGAGACCCAGTACTTC. Its translation: CAWSATKDRERETQYF.

This chain uses TRBV23-1 with TRBJ2-3, with D possibly called TRBD1 or TRBD2 (5 bases each). TRBV23-1 is noted as an ORF with a role that remains uncertain. The CDR3 has 13 residues. V was pared by 7 bases and J by 1 base, with 9 bases between. CDR3 amino acids: CASTRDGTDTQYF. CDR3 sequence (DNA): TGCGCCAGCACCCGGGACGGCACAGATACGCAGTATTTT.

The rearrangement joins TRBV13 to TRBJ1-2, with TRBD1 matching 9 bases. With V trimmed by 6 bases and J by 4 bases, 12 bases remained unmatched. Germline values: CDR1 PRHDT, CDR2 FYEKMQ (reference sequence). The CDR3 consists of 16 residues. CDR3 sequence reads: CASSATRTGGGYGYTF. The CDR3 DNA is TGTGCCAGCAGTGCGACCCGTACAGGGGGCGGCTATGGCTACACCTTC. Together with reference TRBV13 and TRBJ1-2, the CDR3 gives the full variable domain: AAGVIQSPRHLIKEKRETATLKCYPIPRHDTVYWYQQGPGQDPQFLISFYEKMQSDKGSIPDRFSAQQFSDYHSELNMSSLELGDSALYFCASSATRTGGGYGYTFGSGTRLTVV.

This clone was seen a handful of times. The chain uses TRBV2 and TRBJ2-1; 12 nucleotides agree with TRBD2. J gave up 6 bases and V 5 bases, and 11 bases lay outside the gene matches. The V gene's germline CDR1 is SNHLY and CDR2 FYNNEI. The CDR3 is 17 residues long. The CDR3 reads CASSHQTSGSLGNEQFF. The CDR3 nucleotides read TGTGCCAGCAGTCACCAGACTAGCGGGAGCCTGGGCAATGAGCAGTTCTTC. Combining the CDR3 with reference TRBV2 and TRBJ2-1 gives the whole variable domain EPEVTQTPSHQVTQMGQEVILRCVPISNHLYFYWYRQILGQKVEFLVSFYNNEISEKSEIFDDQFSVERPDGSNFTLKIRSTKLEDSAMYFCASSHQTSGSLGNEQFFGPGTRLTVL.

This clone was seen just once. CDR3 sequence reads: CATRKVGGSPGTQYF. The CDR3 DNA is TGTGCCACCAGAAAGGTCGGTGGTTCGCCAGGGACCCAGTACTTC. The V gene is TRBV15, the J gene TRBJ2-5, with unresolved D. V was cut by 6 bases and J by 7 bases, with 21 bases left in between. The CDR3 extends over 15 amino acids. CDR1 and CDR2 (germline): LNHNV, YYDKDF (reference sequence).

The chain couples TRBV7-8 to TRBJ1-4; possible D gene TRBD1, 6 bases. V lost 3 bases, J lost 2 bases, and 10 bases lay in between. The CDR3 runs to 15 residues. Germline V gives CDR1 SGHVS, CDR2 FQNEAQ. The CDR3 is CASSFLRGTNEKLFF. DNA for the CDR3: TGTGCCAGCAGCTTTTTGAGGGGGACTAATGAAAAACTGTTTTTT. Filled out from reference TRBV7-8 and TRBJ1-4, the complete variable domain reads GAGVSQSPRYKVAKRGQDVALRCDPISGHVSLFWYQQALGQGPEFLTYFQNEAQLDKSGLPSDRFFAERPEGSVSTLKIQRTQQEDSAVYLCASSFLRGTNEKLFFGSGTQLSVL.

The chain combines TRBV7-1 with TRBJ2-5; a possible D gene is TRBD2 (5 bases). TRBV7-1 carries the ORF label, with uncertain function. Trimming took 3 bases from V and 5 from J, leaving 10 bases between them. The CDR3 runs to 13 residues. Written as DNA, the CDR3 is TGTGCCAGCAGCTCCCCCCCGGGGGAGACCCAGTACTTC. This encodes CASSSPPGETQYF.

By frequency in the sample, this clone is large. V and J are TRBV19 and TRBJ2-7; D is possibly TRBD1 (6 bases). Trimming took 6 bases from V and 11 from J, leaving 14 bases between them. CDR1 is LNHDA, CDR2 SQIVND, per germline (reference sequence). This CDR3 has 11 residues. The CDR3 DNA reads TGTGCCAGTAGATCAGGGGAAGCCAAGTACTTC. Encoded protein: CASRSGEAKYF.

The chain uses TRBV7-6 and TRBJ1-2; D uncertain. The germline CDR1 and CDR2 sequences are SGHVS and FNYEAQ. This CDR3 has 16 amino acids. The V and J ends lost 5 bases and 4 bases respectively, with 20 bases between them. CDR3 nucleotides: TGTGCCAGCAGCGCGATTCGTTCTCGAAAGACCTATGGCTACACCTTC. Its translation: CASSAIRSRKTYGYTF.

CDR3 protein: CASSPQGQSGSGRRNEQFF. CDR3 DNA sequence: TGTGCCAGCAGCCCCCAGGGACAGTCAGGCAGCGGGCGTCGCAATGAGCAGTTCTTC. The chain couples TRBV11-1 to TRBJ2-1, with D tentatively TRBD1 (7 bases). CDR3 length equals 19 residues. Germline CDR1 is SGHAT and CDR2 is FQDESV (reference sequence). V was shortened by 5 bases and J by 6 bases, with 29 bases between the two germline ends.

The rearrangement links TRBV4-1 to TRBJ2-1; the match to TRBD2 covers 9 bases. Germline loops: CDR1 MGHRA, CDR2 YSYEKL. Trimming at V came to 1 base and at J to 6 bases, leaving 7 bases not matched to a gene. CDR3 length: 16 amino acids. CDR3 residues: CASSQVGGGARNEQFF. DNA of the CDR3: TGCGCCAGCAGCCAAGTTGGCGGGGGGGCCCGCAATGAGCAGTTCTTC.

By its share, this clone is hyperexpanded. The chain is built from TRBV7-9 and TRBJ1-2, with D unresolved. In germline, CDR1 is SEHNR, CDR2 FQNEAQ (reference sequence). This CDR3 contains 14 residues. The V end lost 4 bases, the J end lost 4 bases, and 13 bases lay between the germline ends. CDR3 bases: TGTGCCAGCAGCTCCTCCCGAGCGGCCTATGGCTACACCTTC. The encoded protein is CASSSSRAAYGYTF.

This clone is deemed hyperexpanded. This CDR3 fails to terminate in the conserved phenylalanine or tryptophan, so it likely reflects a read error. The DNA is left out, because the CDR3 cannot be placed on it with certainty; the CDR3 is given as TCRdb lists it. The J gene is TRBJ2-7, the V gene TRBV4-3; TRBD2, the table's D call, lacks a check against the DNA. Germline CDR1 and CDR2: LGHNA and YSLEER. A total of 12 residues make up the CDR3, ends included. The CDR3 reads CASSRGSGTPVY.

The chain carries TRBV19 and TRBJ2-2; the D is unclear. The V gene's germline CDR1 is LNHDA and CDR2 SQIVND (reference sequence). Trimming took off 6 bases at V and 5 bases at J, with 7 bases between the two ends. This CDR3 is built from 12 residues. The CDR3 DNA reads as TGTGCCAGTAGAACGCGGACCGGGGAGCTGTTTTTT. It yields the protein CASRTRTGELFF. The full variable domain, rest sourced from reference TRBV19 and TRBJ2-2, is DGGITQSPKYLFRKEGQNVTLSCEQNLNHDAMYWYRQDPGQGLRLIYYSQIVNDFQKGDIAEGYSVSREKKESFPLTVTSAQKNPTAFYLCASRTRTGELFFGEGSRLTVL.

There are a few counts of this clone. The V call is TRBV11-2, the J call TRBJ2-7; TRBD1 might be the D (6 bases). The V end was cut by 1 base, the J end by 2 bases, with 9 bases between. Per the germline V gene, CDR1 is SGHAT and CDR2 is FQNNGV. The CDR3 totals 14 residues. The CDR3 region is CASSLGSGAYEQYF. Here the CDR3 DNA reads TGTGCCAGCAGCTTAGGTTCAGGGGCCTACGAGCAGTACTTC.